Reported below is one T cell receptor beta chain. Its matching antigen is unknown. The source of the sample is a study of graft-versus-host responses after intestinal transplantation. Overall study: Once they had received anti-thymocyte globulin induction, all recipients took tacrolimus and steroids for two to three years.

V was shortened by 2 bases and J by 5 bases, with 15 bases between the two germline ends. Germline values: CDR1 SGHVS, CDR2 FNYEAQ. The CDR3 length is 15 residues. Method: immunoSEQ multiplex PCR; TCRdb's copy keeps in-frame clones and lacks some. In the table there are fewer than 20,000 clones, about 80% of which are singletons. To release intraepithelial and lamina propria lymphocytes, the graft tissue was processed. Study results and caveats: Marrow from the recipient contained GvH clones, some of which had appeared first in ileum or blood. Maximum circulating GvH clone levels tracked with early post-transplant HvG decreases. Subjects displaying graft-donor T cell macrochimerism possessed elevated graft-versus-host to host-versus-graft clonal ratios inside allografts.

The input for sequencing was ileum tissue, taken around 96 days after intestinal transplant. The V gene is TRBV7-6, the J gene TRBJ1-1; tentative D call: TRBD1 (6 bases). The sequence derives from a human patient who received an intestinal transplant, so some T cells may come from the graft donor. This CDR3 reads CASSLRRGPLTEAFF. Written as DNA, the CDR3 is TGTGCCAGCAGCTTAAGGCGGGGGCCTCTGACTGAAGCTTTCTTT.